This T cell receptor beta chain was captured by sequencing in a study of Ad26.COV2.S vaccination and SARS-CoV-2 variants. Study overall: Enrollment placed the donor in the COV1001 Ad26.COV2.S trial arm. The vaccine Ad26.COV2.S was put into the muscle once, or twice with 56 days between.

Of note for this clone: The target antigen is unknown.

Study-level results: Vaccinees displayed broader spike-specific TCR repertoires than placebo recipients. Analyses that measured TCR breadth and depth may have underestimated total T cell responses.

V lost 4 bases and J lost 8; bases outside the gene matches: 7. Germline CDR1 is SNHLY and CDR2 is FYNNEI. The CDR3 has 15 amino acids. Specified treatment: about 20 received Ad26.COV2.S at low or high dose, single or two shots; 5 received placebo; per-sample allocation not given. Sampling was performed 63 days after the first vaccine or placebo injection. The repertoire was sequenced with immunoSEQ multiplex PCR; TCRdb's copy has only in-frame clones and lacks some. The sample records about 350,000 clones, around 88% being singletons. Sample: peripheral blood, taken in a trial of Ad26.COV2.S vaccine versus placebo. The gene calls are TRBV2 and TRBJ1-4, with TRBD1 matching over 10 bases. The clonotype comes from a person aged 18 to 59 who received the Ad26.COV2.S COVID-19 vaccine or a placebo. CDR3 sequence reads: CASSADRGPGEKLFF. As DNA, the CDR3 is TGTGCCAGCAGTGCCGACAGGGGGCCAGGAGAAAAACTGTTTTTT.